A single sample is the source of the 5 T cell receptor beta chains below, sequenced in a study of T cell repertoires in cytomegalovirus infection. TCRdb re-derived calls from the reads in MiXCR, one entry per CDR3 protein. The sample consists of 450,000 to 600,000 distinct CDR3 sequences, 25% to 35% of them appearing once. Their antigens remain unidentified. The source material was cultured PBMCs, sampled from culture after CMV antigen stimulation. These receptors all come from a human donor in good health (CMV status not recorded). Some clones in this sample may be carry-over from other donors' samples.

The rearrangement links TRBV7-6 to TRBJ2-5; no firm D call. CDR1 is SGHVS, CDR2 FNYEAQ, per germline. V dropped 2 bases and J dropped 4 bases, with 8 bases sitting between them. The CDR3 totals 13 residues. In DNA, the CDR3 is TGTGCCAGCAGCTTAATGGTGGGAGAGACCCAGTACTTC. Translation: CASSLMVGETQYF.

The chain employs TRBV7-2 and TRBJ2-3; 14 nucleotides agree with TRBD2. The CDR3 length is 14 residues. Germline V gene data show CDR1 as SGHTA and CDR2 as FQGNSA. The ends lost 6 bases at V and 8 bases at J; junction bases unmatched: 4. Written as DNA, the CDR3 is TGTGCCAGCAGTCCGGGACTAGCGGGAGTTACGCAGTATTTT. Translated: CASSPGLAGVTQYF. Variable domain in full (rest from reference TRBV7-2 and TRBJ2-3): GAGVSQSPSNKVTEKGKDVELRCDPISGHTALYWYRQSLGQGLEFLIYFQGNSAPDKSGLPSDRFSAERTGGSVSTLTIQRTQQEDSAVYLCASSPGLAGVTQYFGPGTRLTVL.

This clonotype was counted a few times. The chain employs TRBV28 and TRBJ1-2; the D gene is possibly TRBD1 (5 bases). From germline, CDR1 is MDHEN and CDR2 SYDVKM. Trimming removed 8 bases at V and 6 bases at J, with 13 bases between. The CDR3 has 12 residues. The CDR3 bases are TGTGCCAGCTCTCTGACAGAAAATGGCTACACCTTC. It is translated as CASSLTENGYTF.

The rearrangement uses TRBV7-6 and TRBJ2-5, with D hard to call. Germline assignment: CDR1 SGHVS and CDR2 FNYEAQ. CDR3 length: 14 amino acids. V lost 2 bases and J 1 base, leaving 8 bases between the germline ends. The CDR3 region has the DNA TGTGCCAGCAGCTTAAGCCGCAGCCAAGAGACCCAGTACTTC. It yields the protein CASSLSRSQETQYF.

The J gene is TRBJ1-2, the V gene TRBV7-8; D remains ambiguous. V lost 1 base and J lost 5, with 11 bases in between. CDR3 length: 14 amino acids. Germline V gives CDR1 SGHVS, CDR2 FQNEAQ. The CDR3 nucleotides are TGTGCCAGCAGCTTAGACCAGGAGTATTATGGCTACACCTTC. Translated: CASSLDQEYYGYTF. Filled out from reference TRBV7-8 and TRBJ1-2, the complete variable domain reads GAGVSQSPRYKVAKRGQDVALRCDPISGHVSLFWYQQALGQGPEFLTYFQNEAQLDKSGLPSDRFFAERPEGSVSTLKIQRTQQEDSAVYLCASSLDQEYYGYTFGSGTRLTVV.